The sequence of this TCR beta chain was determined in a study of identical twins. This clonotype occurred a few times. Its antigen is as yet unknown. Unique molecular identifiers were in the cDNA, with template-switch universal primer binding. From the 5' RACE reads, TCRdb called clonotypes with MiXCR, one entry per CDR3 protein. Of some 590,000 distinct CDR3 sequences in the sample, around a tenth were seen once. Regarding the study as a whole: Those out-of-frame alpha sequences shared by twins showed an excess of low generation probability. The models gave estimates that fell short of the out-of-frame TCR alpha sharing seen in monozygotic twins. Within cord blood, abundant beta clonotypes carried fewer insertions, but memory repertoires showed no such trend.

Germline V gene sequence: CDR1 LGHDT, CDR2 YNNKEL (reference sequence). This CDR3 region has 18 residues. The J segment lost 6 bases and the V segment lost 2 bases, leaving 11 bases of the junction unmatched. This same sample was also part of a study on yellow fever vaccine responses in identical twins.

The gene calls are TRBV3-1 and TRBJ2-1; 12 bases line up with TRBD2. The specimen was PBMCs. The clonotype originates from a woman aged 18-35 years in good health. The DNA for the CDR3 is TGTGCCAGCAGCCAAAAGGGTGGACTAGCGGGGCTTATCAATGAGCAGTTCTTC. Amino acids: CASSQKGGLAGLINEQFF.